The present entry profiles one T cell receptor beta chain with its context. The data were taken from a study of control samples from healthy donors and cancer patients. The assay was immunoSEQ multiplex PCR, and TCRdb's table has in-frame clones only and misses some. This sample has 170,000 or so clones, with approximately 94% found just once. This CDR3 region has 15 residues. The germline gives CDR1 SGDLS, CDR2 YYNGEE. V was pared by 3 bases and J by 0 bases, with 10 bases between. The material sequenced was blood. The chain has TRBV9 and TRBJ2-1, with D possibly called TRBD1 or TRBD2 (5 bases each). The sequence was obtained from a woman under 30 in good health. CDR3 in DNA: TGTGCCAGCAGCGCCTCCGGGACCTCCTACAATGAGCAGTTCTTC. Its protein product is CASSASGTSYNEQFF. Full variable domain (rest looked up from reference TRBV9 and TRBJ2-1): DSGVTQTPKHLITATGQRVTLRCSPRSGDLSVYWYQQSLDQGLQFLIQYYNGEERAKGNILERFSAQQFPDLHSELNLSSLELGDSALYFCASSASGTSYNEQFFGPGTRLTVL.